This T cell receptor beta chain emerged from a study of CD8 T cells in ankylosing spondylitis. General study results and limits: Disease-linked clones reportedly concentrated significantly in matched ankylosing spondylitis synovial fluid. In the blood and synovial fluid of reactive arthritis, some motif variants had been previously reported. What seemed typical of ankylosing spondylitis blood was a TCR beta motif built from 8 or 9 highly homologous variants.

TCRdb processed the 5' RACE reads anew with MiXCR; each CDR3 protein has one entry. The profile shows 500,000 to 550,000 distinct CDR3 sequences, about an eighth of them singletons. The CDR3 totals 15 residues. Germline V gene lookup returns CDR1 MGHRA and CDR2 YSYEKL. Unmatched junction bases numbered 1, after V lost 0 bases and J lost 2 bases. Only a few counts were recorded for this clonotype. The antigen remains unidentified. The material sequenced was blood, either unsorted or a sorted T cell fraction (not recorded which). The chain carries TRBV4-1 and TRBJ1-3; TRBD1 aligns across 7 bases. The sequence was obtained from a male donor with ankylosing spondylitis. CDR3 amino acids: CASSQEGTAGNTIYF. The CDR3 region has the DNA TGCGCCAGCAGCCAAGAAGGGACAGCTGGAAACACCATATATTTT.